Here is one TCR beta chain with its context. These data are taken from a study of shared T cell receptors in the human thymus. This CDR3 contains 16 residues. Here immunoSEQ multiplex PCR was the method, and the copy in TCRdb shows in-frame clones only, minus some. Here the sample spans hundreds of thousands of clones, more than 75% being singletons. These records were also assigned to another study, of human thymus T cells. From that report: Corrective heart surgery yielded the resections from which the thymus tissue came. Apparent bias marked the V and J gene usage of thymic and blood repertoires. Highly overlapping thymic repertoires in unrelated individuals were reported by related research.

This receptor was taken from a boy under three years old with a congenital heart defect. Sequenced: thymocytes. The chain recombines TRBV21-1 with TRBJ2-3; the table's D call, TRBD2, was not checked against the DNA. TRBV21-1 is marked as a pseudogene. The CDR3 nucleotides read TGTGCCAGCAGCTTCCGTGCGGCTAGCGGCACAGATACGCAGTATTTT. This codes for CASSFRAASGTDTQYF.